The 3 T cell receptor beta chains below were found in one sample sequenced in a study of T cell clonality in common variable immunodeficiency. The data were produced by immunoSEQ multiplex PCR, yet TCRdb's version contains in-frame clones alone and is incomplete. This sample carries approximately 44,000 clones, none of them present only once. Sequenced material: peripheral blood mononuclear cells. Receptors originate from a person aged 18 to 70 in good health.

Points on this clone: The read stops 3 residues short of the end of the CDR3; the missing end is completed from the germline J gene. This rearrangement joins TRBV10-2 to TRBJ2-7, with D possibly matching TRBD1 (5 bases). This CDR3 region has 14 residues. V gave up 3 bases and J gave up 0 bases, with 9 bases separating them. Germline assignment: CDR1 WSHSY and CDR2 SAAADI. This chain's CDR3 is CASSEGVSSYEQYF. The covered CDR3 bases are TGCGCCAGCAGTGAAGGGGTTAGCTCCTACGAG.

There are many counts of this clone. The read ends 3 residues before the CDR3 terminus; that terminus is restored from the germline J gene. This sequence joins TRBV20-1 and TRBJ1-5, with TRBD1 matching 9 bases. The CDR3 is 15 residues long. The V gene's germline CDR1 is DFQATT and CDR2 SNEGSKA (reference sequence). V shed 3 bases and J 2 bases; nucleotides not matched to a gene: 5. The covered CDR3 bases are TGCAGTGCTAGCCTACAGGGGGCTGGCAATCAGCCC. Encoded protein: CSASLQGAGNQP. The CDR3 in full is CSASLQGAGNQPQHF.

The sample holds many counts of this clone. The read ends 3 residues shy of where the CDR3 ends; the end is completed using the germline J gene. This chain connects TRBV20-1 to TRBJ2-7; TRBD1 matches at 7 bases. This CDR3 is 12 amino acids long. Trimming cost V 6 bases and J 2 bases; bases outside gene matches: 4. Germline CDR1 and CDR2: DFQATT and SNEGSKA (reference sequence). This CDR3 reads CSAGQETYEQYF. CDR3 DNA, as far as it was read: TGCAGTGCAGGACAGGAGACCTACGAG.